The 20 T cell receptor beta chains given below trace back to one sample, sequenced in a study of CD8+CD57+ T cells in acquired aplastic anemia listed by TCRdb under 2018. The sequencing machine was an Illumina HiSeq 2000. Genomic DNA was used as template for profiling of TCR beta VDJ combinations and CDR3 sequences. TCRdb reanalyzed the raw reads on its own, using fastp at Q25 for trimming and MiXCR for clone calling, and kept in-frame beta chains. Each entry is one CDR3 protein sequence, shown with its most common DNA and genes. For this sample there are around 250,000 distinct CDR3 sequences; 70% to 85% appear just once. Clones ranked in the top ten supply 40% to 50% of the sample. Patients chosen for sequencing had shown expansion of CD8+CD57+ cells by flow cytometry. The source material was sorted CD4+, CD8+, or CD8+CD57+ T cells (not recorded which) from PBMCs. These TCRs come from a human donor with aplastic anemia.

The chain joins TRBV7-3 to TRBJ2-7, with D hard to call. The length of the CDR3 is 16 residues. Germline CDR1 reads SGHTA; CDR2 reads FQGTGA. V lost 5 bases and J 10 bases, leaving 27 bases between the germline ends. The CDR3 DNA reads as TGTGCCAGCAGCCATAGAGGCGCGGAGCAGCAGTACGTCCAGTACGTC. It codes for CASSHRGAEQQYVQYV.

Concerning this clonotype: The junction departs from germline at one end; a sequencing error may be responsible. The V call is TRBV7-9, the J call TRBJ2-3; TRBD2 aligns across 8 bases. CDR1 SEHNR and CDR2 FQNEAQ come from the germline V gene (reference sequence). The CDR3 has 14 residues. The CDR3 sequence: CASSLSGGAWEQYF. The CDR3 bases are TGTGCCAGCAGCTTGTCGGGAGGGGCCTGGGAGCAGTACTTT. The whole variable domain, remainder taken from reference TRBV7-9 and TRBJ2-3, is DTGVSQNPRHKITKRGQNVTFRCDPISEHNRLYWYRQTLGQGPEFLTYFQNEAQLEKSRLLSDRFSAERPKGSFSTLEIQRTEQGDSAMYLCASSLSGGAWEQYFGPGTRLTVL.

This clonotype has ten or more counts. The chain carries TRBV5-8 and TRBJ2-3; a possible D gene is TRBD2 (5 bases). The CDR3 runs 14 residues. CDR1 SGHTS and CDR2 YDEGEE come from the germline V gene. V was pared by 3 bases and J by 6 bases, with 14 bases between. CDR3 loop: CASSSMGPGDTQYF. The CDR3 DNA follows: TGTGCCAGCAGCTCCATGGGTCCGGGGGATACGCAGTATTTT.

The rearrangement links TRBV11-3 to TRBJ1-2; D is perhaps TRBD1 (6 bases). Trimming took 5 bases from V and 4 from J, leaving 26 bases between them. The length of the CDR3 is 18 residues. CDR1 is SGHNT and CDR2 is YENEEA in the germline V gene. The CDR3 sequence: CASSPSRGGGGSVYGYTF. For the CDR3, the DNA is TGTGCCAGCAGCCCATCTCGCGGAGGCGGGGGCTCGGTCTATGGCTACACCTTC.

The sample holds one count of this clonotype. Germline is not matched at one junction end, which may reflect a read error. The V call is TRBV7-8, the J call TRBJ2-7, with TRBD2 matching over 7 bases. Germline CDR1 is SGHVS and CDR2 is FQNEAQ. This CDR3 contains 14 residues. The CDR3 loop reads CASSVAGLAYEQYF. The CDR3 region has the DNA TGTGCCAGCAGCGTAGCGGGCCTAGCCTACGAGCAGTACTTC.

The chain is built from TRBV15 and TRBJ1-4; D unclear. The CDR3 has 16 amino acids. Germline V lookup: CDR1 LNHNV, CDR2 YYDKDF (reference sequence). Trimming pared 3 bases from V and 5 bases from J, leaving 16 bases between. In nucleotides, the CDR3 is TGTGCCACCAGCAGTGTAGTGGGCGCCGGGAATGAAAAACTGTTTTTT. Protein: CATSSVVGAGNEKLFF.

The chain joins TRBV7-3 to TRBJ1-5; D unresolved. The V gene's germline CDR1 is SGHTA and CDR2 FQGTGA. This CDR3 has 14 amino acids. Trimming cost V 5 bases and J 6 bases, with 14 bases left between them. The CDR3 reads CASSDAYTSQPQHF. The CDR3, as DNA: TGTGCCAGCAGCGATGCTTATACCAGTCAGCCCCAGCATTTT.

The rearrangement links TRBV2 to TRBJ2-5; 7 bases agree with TRBD2. TRBJ2-1 explains the end of the DNA better; the J call may be wrong. Germline assignment: CDR1 SNHLY and CDR2 FYNNEI. The CDR3 has 13 amino acids. CDR3 protein: CASSEGGEHEQFF. The CDR3 DNA follows: TGTGCCAGCAGTGAGGGGGGGGAGCATGAGCAGTTCTTC.

The chain has TRBV5-6 and TRBJ1-2, with TRBD1 as a possible D gene (5 bases). Germline V gene lookup returns CDR1 SGHDT and CDR2 YYEEEE. The CDR3 sequence is 16 residues long. Between the trimmed V and J ends, which lost 0 bases and 3 bases, there was a span of 15 bases. CDR3 nucleotide sequence: TGTGCCAGCAGCTTGGGGGAGGGGCCCCGATACTATGGCTACACCTTC. It yields the protein CASSLGEGPRYYGYTF.

CDR3 in DNA: TGTGCCAGCGGGGACGGGGGCACAGAACACCAGTATTTT. This sequence encodes CASGDGGTEHQYF. The rearrangement uses TRBV7-3 and TRBJ2-3; D might be TRBD1 or TRBD2, each matching 6 bases. Trimming removed 8 bases from V and 12 bases from J, with 21 bases in between. CDR1 is SGHTA and CDR2 is FQGTGA in the germline V gene. This CDR3 has 13 residues.

This chain uses TRBV7-8 with TRBJ2-7; 8 bases agree with TRBD1. The germline V gene has CDR1 SGHVS and CDR2 FQNEAQ. The CDR3 totals 16 residues. Trimming removed 5 bases from V and 6 bases from J; junction bases left unmatched: 15. CDR3 bases: TGTGCCAGCAGCACACCGGGACAGGCCAACATGCCCGAGCAGTACGTC. It specifies CASSTPGQANMPEQYV.

V and J are TRBV7-3 and TRBJ2-3, with D perhaps TRBD2 (5 bases). Trimming left V 2 bases short and J 12 bases short, with 18 bases between. CDR1 is SGHTA, CDR2 FQGTGA, per germline. This CDR3 region has 14 residues. Here the CDR3 DNA reads TGTGCCAGCAGCTTAGAGGGCAACGCCGATAAACAGTATTTT. Translation gives CASSLEGNADKQYF.

The CDR3 coding sequence is TGTGCCAGCAGCTTATCAAGCGGAGGGCATGATGAAGCTTTCTTT. It is translated as CASSLSSGGHDEAFF. The chain has TRBV7-3 and TRBJ1-1; no definite D call. The CDR3 has 15 amino acids. CDR1 and CDR2 (germline): SGHTA, FQGTGA. The V end was cut by 2 bases, the J end by 7 bases, with 17 bases between.

In the case of this clonotype: The CDR3 does not close with the conserved phenylalanine or tryptophan, likely indicating a read error. Because the CDR3's place on the DNA is in doubt, the DNA is left out and the CDR3 is given as listed by TCRdb. The chain carries TRBV7-2 and TRBJ2-3; the table gives TRBD1 as D, unverified against the DNA. Germline-derived CDR1 and CDR2 are SGHTA and FQGNSA. The CDR3 totals 13 residues, both ends included. This CDR3 is CASSLVLAEGPNI.

Concerning this clonotype itself: A read error is likely, as this CDR3 ends without the conserved phenylalanine or tryptophan. Because the CDR3's place on the DNA is in doubt, the DNA is left out and the CDR3 is given as listed by TCRdb. This chain joins TRBV7-2 and TRBJ2-1; the table gives TRBD2 as D, unverified against the DNA. Looked up from germline, CDR1 is SGHTA and CDR2 is FQGNSA. The CDR3 length is 13 residues, termini included. The CDR3 sequence: CASSSGPREALSH.

Concerning this clonotype: Germline is not matched at one junction end, which may reflect a read error. V gene TRBV9 combines with J gene TRBJ2-3; D unclear. The CDR3 is 12 residues long. Looked up from germline, CDR1 is SGDLS and CDR2 is YYNGEE. DNA of the CDR3: TGTGCCAGCAGCGCATCTTACACTGAGCAGTTCTTT. It translates to CASSASYTEQFF.

This chain uses TRBV11-3 with TRBJ1-1, with TRBD1 identical over 7 bases. The J segment lost 4 bases and the V segment lost 3 bases, leaving 11 bases of the junction unmatched. The CDR3 runs to 16 residues. The V gene's germline CDR1 is SGHNT and CDR2 YENEEA. The CDR3, as DNA: TGTGCCAGCAGCTTCGATCTAACAGCAGGGGGCACTGAAGCTTTCTTT. Amino acids: CASSFDLTAGGTEAFF.

With respect to this clonotype: No conserved phenylalanine or tryptophan is present at the end of the CDR3, so a read error is the likely explanation. The DNA is omitted, as the CDR3 cannot be located on it reliably, and the CDR3 follows TCRdb's listing. The chain is built from TRBV7-8 and TRBJ1-1; the D segment call TRBD1 is taken from the table without a DNA check. Both ends counted, the CDR3 spans 13 residues. CDR1 is SGHVS, CDR2 FQNEAQ, per germline. This CDR3 reads CASSLVPGEQVFV.

V usage is TRBV10-3 and J usage is TRBJ1-6, with 8 bases fitting TRBD1. Looked up from germline, CDR1 is ENHRY and CDR2 is SYGVKD. Losses at the gene ends were 6 bases for V and 7 bases for J; bases not matched to a gene: 8. This CDR3 has 15 amino acids. Here the CDR3 DNA reads TGTGCCATCAGCCCCGACAGGGGCGCGAATTCACCCCTCCACTTT. Protein: CAISPDRGANSPLHF.

The chain links TRBV15 to TRBJ2-1; a possible D gene is TRBD2 (7 bases). The V end was cut by 0 bases, the J end by 16 bases, with 22 bases between. The V gene's germline CDR1 is LNHNV and CDR2 YYDKDF (reference sequence). The CDR3 totals 15 residues. The CDR3 loop reads CATSRDREGGNEYFF. The CDR3 DNA reads as TGTGCCACCAGCAGAGACAGAGAGGGGGGGAATGAGTACTTCTTC.